These 8 T cell receptor beta chains originate from one sample sequenced in a study of spatial heterogeneity in lung cancer. Whole-study results and caveats: Tumor mutation count correlated with how many alpha and beta TCRs expanded intratumorally.

TCRdb itself ran the 5' RACE reads through MiXCR, one entry per CDR3 protein. The data contain some 10,000 distinct CDR3 sequences, 10% to 15% of them singletons. Time point defined: sample taken at primary tumor resection. No antigen is known for these receptors. The sample in question was lung tumor tissue, obtained at surgery. These receptors all stem from a female donor with early-stage non-small cell lung cancer.

In this sample, this clonotype turned up a few times. The chain recombines TRBV10-2 with TRBJ2-5, with 8 bases that match TRBD2. The CDR3 is 18 residues long. CDR1 WSHSY and CDR2 SAAADI come from the germline V gene. J was trimmed by 5 bases and V by 0 bases; bases with no gene match: 14. The CDR3 DNA sequence: TGCGCCAGCAGTGAGTCGGTCTGGGTAGCGGGAAGGTCGGAGACCCAGTACTTC. It encodes CASSESVWVAGRSETQYF.

Turning to this clonotype: This may be a read error: a much more frequent sequence differs by one nucleotide. The chain is built from TRBV11-2 and TRBJ2-1; perhaps TRBD1 as D (6 bases). From germline, CDR1 is SGHAT and CDR2 FQNNGV. The CDR3 contains 13 residues. V lost 5 bases and J 6 bases, leaving 11 bases between the germline ends. CDR3 nucleotide sequence: TGTGCCAGCAGCCTGGACAGTCCCAATGAGCAGTTCTTC. Translation gives CASSLDSPNEQFF. Variable domain in full (rest from reference TRBV11-2 and TRBJ2-1): EAGVAQSPRYKIIEKRQSVAFWCNPISGHATLYWYQQILGQGPKLLIQFQNNGVVDDSQLPKDRFSAERLKGVDSTLKIQPAKLEDSAVYLCASSLDSPNEQFFGPGTRLTVL.

This clonotype was seen repeatedly, ten times or more. The chain links TRBV3-1 to TRBJ2-5; TRBD1 might be the D (6 bases). V was clipped by 7 bases and J by 0 bases, with 12 bases between them. Germline V lookup: CDR1 LGHDT, CDR2 YNNKEL (reference sequence). The CDR3 covers 14 residues. CDR3 nucleotide sequence: TGTGCCAGCAACCCAGGGGCGTACCAAGAGACCCAGTACTTC. This translates into CASNPGAYQETQYF.

The chain uses TRBV5-6 and TRBJ2-3, with D possibly matching TRBD2 (6 bases). CDR1 is SGHDT and CDR2 is YYEEEE in the germline V gene. The CDR3 consists of 13 residues. V lost 3 bases and J 1 base, leaving 6 bases between the germline ends. CDR3 region: CASSWGGTDTQYF. CDR3 bases: TGTGCCAGCAGCTGGGGGGGCACAGATACGCAGTATTTT.

This clonotype is deemed medium-sized (0.01 to 0.1%). The chain has TRBV28 and TRBJ2-4; the match to TRBD2 covers 16 bases. The trim removed 5 bases at V and 11 bases at J, leaving 9 bases unmatched. The CDR3 length is 16 residues. The germline V gene encodes CDR1 MDHEN and CDR2 SYDVKM. CDR3 nucleotides: TGTGCCAGCAGTCCGGCGGGACTAGCGGGAGGGTCGGTTCAGTACTTC. Protein sequence: CASSPAGLAGGSVQYF. Drawing the rest from reference TRBV28 and TRBJ2-4, the complete variable domain is DVKVTQSSRYLVKRTGEKVFLECVQDMDHENMFWYRQDPGLGLRLIYFSYDVKMKEKGDIPEGYSVSREKKERFSLILESASTNQTSMYLCASSPAGLAGGSVQYFGAGTRLSVL.

This clonotype is judged medium-sized. The V gene is TRBV20-1, the J gene TRBJ2-7; D gene uncertain. Per the germline V gene, CDR1 is DFQATT and CDR2 is SNEGSKA (reference sequence). This CDR3 comprises 13 residues. Trimming took off 0 bases at V and 7 bases at J, with 13 bases between the two ends. The DNA for the CDR3 is TGCAGTGCTAGAGATCCGAGGAAGAAAGAGCAGTACTTC. This translates into CSARDPRKKEQYF.

The V call is TRBV7-2, the J call TRBJ2-5, with TRBD1 matching over 8 bases. Germline V gene lookup returns CDR1 SGHTA and CDR2 FQGNSA. The CDR3 sequence is 13 residues long. V trimming: 5 bases; J trimming: 3 bases; junction bases outside the gene matches: 2. The CDR3 protein is CASSRDRKETQYF. DNA for the CDR3: TGTGCCAGCAGCAGGGACAGGAAAGAGACCCAGTACTTC.

V usage is TRBV9 and J usage is TRBJ2-5, with D possibly matching TRBD2 (6 bases). The CDR3 is 14 amino acids. V lost 1 base and J 2 bases, leaving 9 bases between the germline ends. Germline-derived CDR1 and CDR2 are SGDLS and YYNGEE. CDR3 residues: CASSVFAGQETQYF. CDR3 nucleotides: TGTGCCAGCAGCGTATTTGCGGGGCAAGAGACCCAGTACTTC.